The rows below give T cell receptor beta chains drawn from one sample of a study of cytomegalovirus exposure and HLA in healthy donors. Clones were sequenced by immunoSEQ multiplex PCR, and TCRdb holds only the in-frame ones, with some missing. The sample has 150,000 to 200,000 clones, roughly 80% seen once. The sequenced material came from PBMCs. The receptors derive from a woman aged 18-29 years in good health and CMV-seronegative. Both conserved end residues are part of each CDR3. The D gene is left open where the match is weak. The size field is filled for only some rows; it gives once, few, many or a size class.

size: -; J: TRBJ1-3; V: TRBV7-2; D: TRBD1; DNA: TGTGCCAGCAGCTTCGACAGGGCGTCAGGAAACACCATATATTTT; CDR3: CASSFDRASGNTIYF
size: once; J: TRBJ1-1; V: TRBV5-4; D: -; DNA: TGTGCCAGCAGCTTGGCCACAGGGTCGACTGAAGCTTTCTTT; CDR3: CASSLATGSTEAFF
size: -; J: TRBJ2-3; V: TRBV5-8; D: TRBD1; DNA: TGTGCCAGCAGCGGGGGACAGGGAACAGATACGCAGTATTTT; CDR3: CASSGGQGTDTQYF
size: -; J: TRBJ2-1; V: TRBV7-9; D: TRBD1; DNA: TGTGCCAGCAGCCCAGGGGGCGGGGACGGCGATGAGCAGTTCTTC; CDR3: CASSPGGGDGDEQFF
size: -; J: TRBJ1-2; V: TRBV6-5; D: TRBD1; DNA: TGTGCCAGCAGGACAAGGGGGCTCTATGGCTACACCTTC; CDR3: CASRTRGLYGYTF
size: -; J: TRBJ2-1; V: TRBV1; D: -; DNA: TGCACCAGCAGCCTAGTACAGACCCGCGGGGGGATATACAATGAGCAGTTCTTC; CDR3: CTSSLVQTRGGIYNEQFF
size: once; J: TRBJ1-1; V: TRBV7-2; D: TRBD1; DNA: TGTGCCAGCAGCACTATTCGGACAGGGGGAATTGAAGCTTTCTTT; CDR3: CASSTIRTGGIEAFF
size: -; J: TRBJ1-2; V: TRBV14; D: TRBD1; DNA: TGTGCCAGCAGCCGCGACAGGGCCTATGGCTACACCTTC; CDR3: CASSRDRAYGYTF
size: -; J: TRBJ2-3; V: TRBV11-2; D: -; DNA: TGTGCCAGCAGCTTAGACACAGGGATGGAGACGCAGTATTTT; CDR3: CASSLDTGMETQYF
size: -; J: TRBJ2-1; V: TRBV9; D: TRBD2; DNA: TGTGCCAGCAGCGTAGGGGGGACTAGCGGGAGAAGCAATGAGCAGTTCTTC; CDR3: CASSVGGTSGRSNEQFF
size: -; J: TRBJ2-1; V: TRBV6-5; D: TRBD1; DNA: TGTGCCAGCGGGGGGACAGGGGGCGGTGAGCAGTTCTTC; CDR3: CASGGTGGGEQFF
size: -; J: TRBJ2-7; V: TRBV7-2; D: -; DNA: TGTGCCAGCAGCTCAGAGTTGGGGTCCTGGACATCATACGAGCAGTACTTC; CDR3: CASSSELGSWTSYEQYF
size: -; J: TRBJ2-2; V: TRBV5-1; D: -; DNA: TGCGCCAGCAGCGACCTACGGGAGAACACCGGGGAGCTGTTTTTT; CDR3: CASSDLRENTGELFF